The 12 T cell receptor beta chains below come from one sample, sequenced in a study of T cell repertoires in cytomegalovirus infection. TCRdb used MiXCR to reprocess the reads, holding one entry per CDR3 protein. The table shows 680,000 or so distinct CDR3 sequences, with 35% occurring only once. The source material was PBMCs. The source of these receptors is a human donor in good health (CMV status not recorded). Some clones in this sample may be carry-over from other donors' samples.

The chain carries TRBV27 and TRBJ1-1, with D perhaps TRBD1 (5 bases). Between the trimmed V and J ends, which lost 2 bases and 6 bases, there was a span of 13 bases. This CDR3 is 14 amino acids long. The germline gives CDR1 MNHEY, CDR2 SMNVEV (reference sequence). CDR3 sequence (DNA): TGTGCCAGCAGTTTAGGAGACAGTGCACCTGAAGCTTTCTTT. Translation: CASSLGDSAPEAFF.

The chain joins TRBV4-1 to TRBJ2-1; D unresolved. The ends were cut back, 1 base at V and 0 bases at J, with 19 bases in the middle. The CDR3 has 19 amino acids. The germline V gene has CDR1 MGHRA and CDR2 YSYEKL. CDR3 in DNA: TGCGCCAGCAGCCAAGCCGGAGTCGGGTTCCCGAGCTCCTACAATGAGCAGTTCTTC. The encoded protein is CASSQAGVGFPSSYNEQFF.

The chain employs TRBV28 and TRBJ2-5; TRBD2 matches at 7 bases. The CDR3 sequence is 14 residues long. The germline CDR1 and CDR2 sequences are MDHEN and SYDVKM. Trimming at V came to 3 bases and at J to 4 bases, leaving 5 bases not matched to a gene. The CDR3 sequence is CASSFQRGSETQYF. For the CDR3, the DNA is TGTGCCAGCAGTTTCCAGCGGGGTTCAGAGACCCAGTACTTC.

This clonotype showed up just once. V is TRBV2 and J is TRBJ2-3; D gene ambiguous. CDR1 is SNHLY, CDR2 FYNNEI, per germline. The V and J ends lost 7 bases and 4 bases respectively, with 15 bases between them. The CDR3 sequence is 14 residues long. CDR3 amino acids: CASTWTVTSDTQYF. The CDR3 DNA follows: TGTGCCAGCACCTGGACGGTTACATCAGATACGCAGTATTTT.

The chain joins TRBV5-1 to TRBJ2-7; TRBD2 agrees at 8 bases. Germline V gene lookup returns CDR1 SGHRS and CDR2 YFSETQ. CDR3 length equals 16 residues. V lost 1 base to trimming and J lost 7 bases; unmatched junction nucleotides: 13. The CDR3 spells CASSLSPQRGTGEQYF. CDR3 sequence (DNA): TGCGCCAGCAGCTTGAGCCCCCAGCGGGGGACGGGAGAGCAGTACTTC.

This clonotype was counted many times. V gene TRBV7-2 combines with J gene TRBJ2-7; D tentatively fits TRBD1 or TRBD2 (6 bases each). There are 16 residues in the CDR3. From germline, CDR1 is SGHTA and CDR2 FQGNSA. The V end was cut by 5 bases, the J end by 5 bases, with 22 bases between. The CDR3 spells CASSATGASRSHEQYF. The CDR3 DNA is TGTGCCAGCAGCGCGACGGGGGCTAGCCGGAGTCACGAGCAGTACTTC. Complete variable domain (other parts from reference TRBV7-2 and TRBJ2-7): GAGVSQSPSNKVTEKGKDVELRCDPISGHTALYWYRQSLGQGLEFLIYFQGNSAPDKSGLPSDRFSAERTGGSVSTLTIQRTQQEDSAVYLCASSATGASRSHEQYFGPGTRLTVT.

The sample holds a few counts of this clonotype. An end of the junction does not agree with germline; a read error may underlie this. The rearrangement joins TRBV4-1 to TRBJ2-5; 11 bases line up with TRBD1. The CDR3 length is 16 residues. Germline V gives CDR1 MGHRA, CDR2 YSYEKL. DNA for the CDR3: TGTGCCAGCAGCCAAGAGGGGACAGGGGGGGCAGAGACCCAGTACTTC. This encodes CASSQEGTGGAETQYF.

This clonotype occurred a few times. The chain uses TRBV4-1 and TRBJ2-1; 11 nucleotides align to TRBD2. This CDR3 contains 16 residues. The germline V gene has CDR1 MGHRA and CDR2 YSYEKL. J was trimmed by 2 bases and V by 2 bases; bases with no gene match: 2. This CDR3 is CASSQFSGGAYNEQFF. In nucleotides, the CDR3 is TGCGCCAGCAGCCAATTTAGCGGGGGGGCCTACAATGAGCAGTTCTTC.

The sample holds a few counts of this clonotype. The rearrangement joins TRBV7-9 to TRBJ2-1; D might be TRBD2 (6 bases). CDR3 length: 15 amino acids. Germline values: CDR1 SEHNR, CDR2 FQNEAQ (reference sequence). The V gene lost 5 bases and the J gene lost 4 bases, with 15 bases spanning the gap. The CDR3 reads CASSPLRGGYNEQFF. The CDR3 bases are TGTGCCAGCAGCCCTTTGCGGGGAGGATACAATGAGCAGTTCTTC.

The chain links TRBV28 to TRBJ1-5; no clear D. The CDR3 is 15 residues long. V was shortened by 6 bases and J by 0 bases, with 12 bases between the two germline ends. Germline CDR1 reads MDHEN; CDR2 reads SYDVKM. CDR3 bases: TGTGCCAGCAGAATCGGACTGGGTAGCAATCAGCCCCAGCATTTT. Its protein product is CASRIGLGSNQPQHF.

V is TRBV20-1 and J is TRBJ1-5; TRBD1 is a possible D gene (5 bases). V was pared by 3 bases and J by 0 bases, with 18 bases between. CDR3 length: 17 amino acids. CDR1 and CDR2 (germline): DFQATT, SNEGSKA (reference sequence). The CDR3 DNA follows: TGCAGTGCTAGTTCGGATGGGGGGTCCCATAGCAATCAGCCCCAGCATTTT. Translated: CSASSDGGSHSNQPQHF.

V is TRBV6-5 and J is TRBJ2-3; D may correspond to TRBD1 or TRBD2 (5 bases each). The V end lost 2 bases, the J end lost 9 bases, and 9 bases lay between the germline ends. The CDR3 is made up of 12 amino acids. Germline V gene data show CDR1 as MNHEY and CDR2 as SVGAGI. The CDR3 region has the DNA TGTGCCAGCAGTTACGGGGGACCAACGCAGTATTTT. Its translation is CASSYGGPTQYF.